One sample yielded the 15 T cell receptor beta chains listed below, sequenced in a study of blood T cell repertoires in COVID-19. Assay used: immunoSEQ multiplex PCR; TCRdb lists only in-frame clones, some missing. The data contain tens of thousands of clones, more than 75% of them singletons. Sample: peripheral blood. Source of these receptors: a man aged 50 or older with active COVID-19.

The V gene is TRBV24-1, the J gene TRBJ2-7, with TRBD1 matching 7 bases. This CDR3 has 14 amino acids. V was pared by 4 bases and J by 4 bases, with 6 bases of the junction left unmatched. Germline CDR1 KGHDR, CDR2 SFDVKD. The CDR3: CATSEGGRGYEQYF. CDR3 nucleotides: TGTGCCACCAGTGAAGGGGGCAGGGGATACGAGCAGTACTTC.

The rearrangement links TRBV6-5 to TRBJ1-1; 8 bases agree with TRBD1. The V segment lost 2 bases and the J segment 0 bases; nucleotides outside the gene matches: 2. Germline assignment: CDR1 MNHEY and CDR2 SVGAGI. The CDR3 sequence is 15 residues long. CDR3 loop: CASSYQGAVNTEAFF. The CDR3 coding sequence is TGTGCCAGCAGTTACCAGGGGGCGGTGAACACTGAAGCTTTCTTT.

The chain recombines TRBV20-1 with TRBJ2-3; TRBD1 matches at 7 bases. The ends lost 3 bases at V and 6 bases at J; junction bases unmatched: 6. Germline V lookup: CDR1 DFQATT, CDR2 SNEGSKA (reference sequence). The CDR3 sequence is 13 residues long. Here the CDR3 reads CSASNRGGDTQYF. The CDR3 nucleotides are TGCAGTGCTAGTAACAGGGGCGGGGATACGCAGTATTTT.

The chain combines TRBV6-2 or TRBV6-3 with TRBJ1-5; 7 positions agree with TRBD1. CDR1 MNHEY and CDR2 SVGEGT come from the germline V gene. The CDR3 has 16 amino acids. Trimming took 6 bases from V and 3 from J; bases not matched to a gene: 11. The CDR3 DNA follows: TGTGCCAGCAGCCCCTTCGGACAGGAGGCCAATCAGCCCCAGCATTTT. The encoded protein is CASSPFGQEANQPQHF.

This clone was seen only a few times. The chain couples TRBV30 to TRBJ2-7; 8 bases match TRBD1. CDR1 and CDR2 (germline): GTSNPN, SVGIG (reference sequence). With V trimmed by 5 bases and J by 7 bases, 1 base remained unmatched. The CDR3 runs to 10 residues. Here the CDR3 reads CAWGDREQYF. CDR3 in DNA: TGTGCCTGGGGGGACAGGGAGCAGTACTTC. Full variable domain (rest looked up from reference TRBV30 and TRBJ2-7): SQTIHQWPATLVQPVGSPLSLECTVEGTSNPNLYWYRQAAGRGLQLLFYSVGIGQISSEVPQNLSASRPQDRQFILSSKKLLLSDSGFYLCAWGDREQYFGPGTRLTVT.

This chain joins TRBV7-2 and TRBJ2-7; 7 bases are a match to TRBD2. Germline CDR1 SGHTA, CDR2 FQGNSA. Unmatched junction bases numbered 15, after V lost 1 base and J lost 6 bases. The CDR3 is 17 residues long. The CDR3 sequence: CASSLVVSGGLEVEQYF. The CDR3 DNA follows: TGTGCCAGCAGCTTAGTAGTATCGGGAGGACTAGAAGTCGAGCAGTACTTC.

This clone appeared once. The chain recombines TRBV2 with TRBJ2-5; TRBD1 agrees at 8 bases. Germline CDR1 is SNHLY and CDR2 is FYNNEI. V lost 9 bases to trimming and J lost 4 bases; unmatched junction nucleotides: 4. There are 12 residues in the CDR3. As DNA, the CDR3 is TGTGCCAGTCGAGGACAGGGAGAGACCCAGTACTTC. It encodes CASRGQGETQYF.

The chain carries TRBV28 and TRBJ2-2, with TRBD1 matching over 7 bases. The CDR3 has 15 amino acids. With 7 bases clipped from V and 4 bases from J, the junction kept 9 bases outside the gene matches. Germline-derived CDR1 and CDR2 are MDHEN and SYDVKM. In nucleotides, the CDR3 is TGTGCCAGCATCGACCGGGACAGCACCACCGGGGAGCTGTTTTTT. It translates to CASIDRDSTTGELFF. The variable domain in full, with the rest retrieved from reference TRBV28 and TRBJ2-2, is DVKVTQSSRYLVKRTGEKVFLECVQDMDHENMFWYRQDPGLGLRLIYFSYDVKMKEKGDIPEGYSVSREKKERFSLILESASTNQTSMYLCASIDRDSTTGELFFGEGSRLTVL.

The chain links TRBV5-6 to TRBJ1-1; D is unclear. CDR1 and CDR2 (germline): SGHDT, YYEEEE. This CDR3 has 16 amino acids. V was clipped by 3 bases and J by 2 bases, with 17 bases between them. The CDR3 DNA sequence: TGTGCCAGCAGCTATGGCCTTACACAACGAAACACTGAAGCTTTCTTT. It yields the protein CASSYGLTQRNTEAFF. Combining the CDR3 with reference TRBV5-6 and TRBJ1-1 gives the whole variable domain DAGVTQSPTHLIKTRGQQVTLRCSPKSGHDTVSWYQQALGQGPQFIFQYYEEEERQRGNFPDRFSGHQFPNYSSELNVNALLLGDSALYLCASSYGLTQRNTEAFFGQGTRLTVV.

The rearrangement joins TRBV2 to TRBJ2-5; no clear D. Per germline, CDR1 SNHLY and CDR2 FYNNEI. The CDR3 length is 12 residues. V lost 7 bases to trimming and J lost 1 base, with 7 bases between them. The CDR3 reads CASIYSQETQYF. CDR3 DNA sequence: TGTGCCAGCATCTATTCCCAAGAGACCCAGTACTTC.

This clone has just one count. The gene calls are TRBV19 and TRBJ2-7; 9 nucleotides line up with TRBD1. Germline CDR1 LNHDA, CDR2 SQIVND (reference sequence). V was pared by 5 bases and J by 6 bases, with 17 bases of the junction left unmatched. There are 17 residues in the CDR3. The CDR3 sequence: CASSSHSTGTGWFEQYF. CDR3 bases: TGTGCCAGTAGTTCCCACTCCACCGGGACAGGGTGGTTCGAGCAGTACTTC.

This clone was counted a single time. The V gene is TRBV7-6, the J gene TRBJ1-3; weak D call: TRBD1 (5 bases). Germline CDR1 is SGHVS and CDR2 is FNYEAQ. Trimming pared 1 base from V and 2 bases from J, leaving 9 bases between. The CDR3 totals 15 residues. Written as DNA, the CDR3 is TGTGCCAGCAGCTTAGAAGGGGATCCTGGAAACACCATATATTTT. Translating gives CASSLEGDPGNTIYF.

V gene TRBV24-1 combines with J gene TRBJ2-3; weak D call: TRBD2 (5 bases). This CDR3 region has 14 residues. CDR1 and CDR2 from the germline V gene are KGHDR and SFDVKD. Trimming removed 8 bases from V and 5 bases from J, with 16 bases in between. The CDR3 coding sequence is TGTGCCACCACCCGGACCGGGAAGGTAGATACGCAGTATTTT. Protein: CATTRTGKVDTQYF.

The V gene is TRBV24-1, the J gene TRBJ1-2, with TRBD1 as a possible D gene (6 bases). The CDR3 spans 14 residues. Germline-derived CDR1 and CDR2 are KGHDR and SFDVKD. Deletions cut 4 bases from V and 2 bases from J, with 10 bases between. CDR3 region: CATSEPDRNYGYTF. Here the CDR3 DNA reads TGTGCCACCAGTGAACCGGACAGAAACTATGGCTACACCTTC.

The V and J genes are TRBV7-9 and TRBJ2-1, with D maybe TRBD1 (6 bases). The CDR3 totals 13 residues. The V and J ends lost 4 bases and 8 bases respectively, with 12 bases between them. Germline CDR1 reads SEHNR; CDR2 reads FQNEAQ (reference sequence). Written as DNA, the CDR3 is TGTGCCAGCAGCTCACAGGGCAACGATGAGCAGTTCTTC. Translation: CASSSQGNDEQFF.